This record looks at one T cell receptor (beta chain) sequence and its context. No antigen is known for it. The authors used template switching to add a universal primer site and gave cDNA unique molecular identifiers. TCRdb fed the 5' RACE reads into MiXCR, producing one record per CDR3 protein. The sample records around 550,000 distinct CDR3 sequences, about 16% being singletons. The data were obtained in a study of identical twins. Overall study results and limits: Within beta out-of-frame sequences, the excess sharing observed between twins was weaker. The conclusions drew on cross-sectional statistical analysis instead of tracking the same donors.

Trimming pared 6 bases from V and 1 base from J, leaving 10 bases between. The CDR3 is 14 residues long. This sample also appeared in a second study, on yellow fever vaccine responses in identical twins.

The chain has TRBV12-3 or TRBV12-4 and TRBJ1-5; D is perhaps TRBD1 (6 bases). The sequence was collected from a woman under 30 in good health. What was sequenced was CD4+ T cells sorted from blood. As DNA, the CDR3 is TGTGCCAGCAGACCCGGGACAAGCAATCAGCCCCAGCATTTT. This sequence encodes CASRPGTSNQPQHF.